This T cell receptor (beta chain) originates from a study of cytomegalovirus exposure and HLA in healthy donors. This clone came up a few times. Its antigen is not known. The germline V gene has CDR1 SGHRS and CDR2 YFSETQ. CDR3 length: 14 amino acids. Trimming cost V 2 bases and J 7 bases; bases outside gene matches: 3. Whole-study findings and limits: The authors enumerated over 150 TCR beta chains as linked to cytomegalovirus.

Primers for the PCR totalled 60 Vbeta and 13 Jbeta. Method: immunoSEQ multiplex PCR; TCRdb's copy keeps in-frame clones and lacks some. The table shows about 55,000 clones, with roughly 70% occurring only once. The clonotype comes from a man aged 35-49 years in good health and CMV-seropositive. This rearrangement joins TRBV5-1 to TRBJ2-3, with 11 bases lining up with TRBD2. The sequenced material came from PBMCs. The CDR3 nucleotides are TGCGCCAGCAGCTTCGGGACTAGCGGTAATACGCAGTATTTT. It codes for CASSFGTSGNTQYF. The full variable domain, its missing parts supplied by reference TRBV5-1 and TRBJ2-3, is KAGVTQTPRYLIKTRGQQVTLSCSPISGHRSVSWYQQTPGQGLQFLFEYFSETQRNKGNFPGRFSGRQFSNSRSEMNVSTLELGDSALYLCASSFGTSGNTQYFGPGTRLTVL.